The next 8 T cell receptor beta chains were all read from a single sample in a study of blood T cell repertoires in COVID-19. Sequencing used immunoSEQ multiplex PCR; TCRdb keeps in-frame clones, though not all of them. The table has around 190,000 clones, more than 75% seen once. The sequencing input was peripheral blood. The receptor source for this set is a woman aged 45-65 years with active or convalescent COVID-19.

This clone was observed a few times. This chain uses TRBV4-3 with TRBJ2-7; 11 nucleotides match TRBD1. J lost 7 bases, V lost 3 bases, and 8 bases had no gene match. Germline V gene sequence: CDR1 LGHNA, CDR2 YSLEER. The CDR3 length is 15 residues. The CDR3 here is CASSQAGQGVREQYF. CDR3 sequence (DNA): TGCGCCAGCAGCCAGGCGGGACAGGGGGTGAGGGAGCAGTACTTC.

This chain joins TRBV18 and TRBJ1-6, with no clear D. The CDR3 loop spans 13 amino acids. Trimming removed 3 bases from V and 11 bases from J, with 11 bases in between. Germline CDR1 is KGHSH and CDR2 is LQKENI. The CDR3 DNA is TGTGCCAGCTCACCTACCGCAGAGGCACCCCTCCACTTT. Translating gives CASSPTAEAPLHF.

The DNA of the CDR3 is TGTGCCAGCAGGGAGAGGGGCAATCAGCCCCAGCATTTT. Translating gives CASRERGNQPQHF. V gene TRBV2 combines with J gene TRBJ1-5; D is undetermined. Germline V gene lookup returns CDR1 SNHLY and CDR2 FYNNEI. The CDR3 length is 13 residues. V lost 6 bases and J 2 bases, leaving 8 bases between the germline ends.

The sample holds a few counts of this clone. The gene calls are TRBV5-6 and TRBJ2-7; the D gene is possibly TRBD2 (5 bases). The CDR3 runs 13 residues. CDR1 is SGHDT, CDR2 YYEEEE, per germline. V gave up 2 bases and J gave up 5 bases, with 11 bases separating them. CDR3 residues: CASSLERANEQYF. CDR3 in DNA: TGTGCCAGCAGCTTAGAGAGGGCAAACGAGCAGTACTTC.

In regard to this clone: Other DNA variants within this sample encode the same CDR3. J is TRBJ1-2 and V is TRBV12-3 or TRBV12-4; D uncertain. V shed 3 bases and J shed 4 bases, with 6 bases lying between them. The CDR3 is made up of 12 amino acids. The CDR3 nucleotides read TGTGCCAGCAGTTTGAGCCTCTATGGCTACACCTTC. It translates to CASSLSLYGYTF.

This rearrangement joins TRBV19 to TRBJ1-2, with D perhaps matching TRBD1 (6 bases). There are 13 residues in the CDR3. Per germline, CDR1 LNHDA and CDR2 SQIVND (reference sequence). V lost 9 bases, J lost 5 bases, and 16 bases lay in between. The CDR3 DNA reads TGTGCCAGCCGCGGGGGCGCCGGGTATGGCTACACCTTC. Translated: CASRGGAGYGYTF.

The V gene is TRBV9, the J gene TRBJ1-2; 9 nucleotides align to TRBD1. CDR1 is SGDLS, CDR2 YYNGEE, per germline. The CDR3 is made up of 14 amino acids. The V segment lost 0 bases and the J segment 7 bases; nucleotides outside the gene matches: 4. The CDR3 DNA reads as TGTGCCAGCAGCGTAGCCTCGACAGGGGGTGGCTACACCTTC. Translation: CASSVASTGGGYTF.

The CDR3 is CASSFSGTDNEQFF. The CDR3 bases are TGTGCCAGCAGCTTTTCCGGGACAGATAATGAGCAGTTCTTC. The rearrangement links TRBV7-2 to TRBJ2-1; 7 bases map to TRBD1. The V segment lost 3 bases and the J segment 7 bases; nucleotides outside the gene matches: 6. This CDR3 is built from 14 residues. The germline gives CDR1 SGHTA, CDR2 FQGNSA. Supplemented by reference TRBV7-2 and TRBJ2-1, the full variable domain reads GAGVSQSPSNKVTEKGKDVELRCDPISGHTALYWYRQSLGQGLEFLIYFQGNSAPDKSGLPSDRFSAERTGGSVSTLTIQRTQQEDSAVYLCASSFSGTDNEQFFGPGTRLTVL.